This section outlines one T cell receptor beta chain sequence together with its context. What it recognizes is unknown. The sample is drawn from a study of T cell responses to AZD1222 COVID-19 vaccine. General study results and limits: An increase in Spike-specific TCR breadth and depth was observed after two AZD1222 doses.

TCRdb's copy holds only in-frame clones and misses some; the assay was immunoSEQ multiplex PCR. This sample has 150,000 to 200,000 clones, with around 92% found just once. Per the germline V gene, CDR1 is LNHNV and CDR2 is YYDKDF (reference sequence). This CDR3 region has 15 residues. Trimming stripped 0 bases from V and 2 bases from J, with 10 bases between. This receptor was taken from an adult in good health. Sequenced here: peripheral blood, sampled on day 0 of AZD1222 vaccination. The rearrangement uses TRBV15 and TRBJ1-2; D call uncertain. As DNA, the CDR3 is TGTGCCACCAGCAGAGATCTAGCCAGCAACTATGGCTACACCTTC. Protein sequence: CATSRDLASNYGYTF. Looking up the rest from reference TRBV15 and TRBJ1-2 gives the full variable domain: DAMVIQNPRYQVTQFGKPVTLSCSQTLNHNVMYWYQQKSSQAPKLLFHYYDKDFNNEADTPDNFQSRRPNTSFCFLDIRSPGLGDTAMYLCATSRDLASNYGYTFGSGTRLTVV.